Sequencing of this T cell receptor beta chain was carried out in a study of blood T cell repertoires in COVID-19. Looking at the study overall: Whether acute or convalescent, the COVID-19 samples came from the United States, Italy and Spain. PBMCs, B-cell-depleted T cells, or T cells were the source of the cDNA or gDNA that made up the material.

Repertoires were generated with immunoSEQ multiplex PCR, while TCRdb's copy carries only in-frame clones and drops some. The sample has more than 200,000 clones, around 90% seen once. Per the germline V gene, CDR1 is MDHEN and CDR2 is SYDVKM. The CDR3 is made up of 13 amino acids. V lost 6 bases to trimming and J lost 8 bases, with 14 bases between them. V is TRBV28 and J is TRBJ2-1; D might be TRBD2 (5 bases). The sample comprised peripheral blood. The clonotype comes from a man aged 18 to 30 with active or convalescent COVID-19. The chain's CDR3 is CASSPPAGDEQFF. CDR3 coding DNA: TGTGCCAGCAGCCCCCCGGCGGGTGATGAGCAGTTCTTC.